One sample yielded the 16 T cell receptor beta chains listed below, sequenced in a study of blood T cells in healthy people across ages. Sample-barcoded 5' priming and a J-beta primer mix drove a second PCR of about 6 to 12 cycles. TCRdb reprocessed the 5' RACE reads via MiXCR and lists one record per CDR3 protein. The sample consists of some 1,800,000 distinct CDR3 sequences, about two fifths of them appearing once. Specimen: blood. The receptor source for this set is a human donor in good health.

Here the CDR3 DNA reads TGTGCCACCAGTGATTCGAGAGGGCTTCCTTCCAATGAGCAGTTCTTC. Translated, it gives CATSDSRGLPSNEQFF. The chain has TRBV24-1 and TRBJ2-1, with D perhaps matching TRBD2 (5 bases). Germline V gene data show CDR1 as KGHDR and CDR2 as SFDVKD. V gave up 2 bases and J gave up 6 bases, with 16 bases separating them. The CDR3 sequence is 16 residues long.

This chain uses TRBV20-1 with TRBJ1-4; possible D gene TRBD1, 6 bases. Looked up from germline, CDR1 is DFQATT and CDR2 is SNEGSKA (reference sequence). Trimming removed 6 bases at V and 7 bases at J, with 18 bases between. The CDR3 length is 14 residues. In DNA form, the CDR3 reads TGCAGTGCCCCCTACAGGGCAGGTAGTGAAAAACTGTTTTTT. Protein product: CSAPYRAGSEKLFF.

The table lists this clonotype with a count of one. This chain uses TRBV7-9 with TRBJ1-2; 7 nucleotides align to TRBD1. CDR3 length: 17 residues. Germline loops: CDR1 SEHNR, CDR2 FQNEAQ (reference sequence). The trim removed 7 bases at V and 0 bases at J, leaving 14 bases unmatched. The CDR3, as DNA: TGTGCCAGCACCAATTTTCTATTAGGGGGCCCTAACTATGGCTACACCTTC. Its translation: CASTNFLLGGPNYGYTF. Full variable domain (outside the CDR3, taken from reference TRBV7-9 and TRBJ1-2): DTGVSQNPRHKITKRGQNVTFRCDPISEHNRLYWYRQTLGQGPEFLTYFQNEAQLEKSRLLSDRFSAERPKGSFSTLEIQRTEQGDSAMYLCASTNFLLGGPNYGYTFGSGTRLTVV.

The chain carries TRBV29-1 and TRBJ1-1; no clear D. Trimming pared 6 bases from V and 2 bases from J, leaving 16 bases between. The V gene's germline CDR1 is SQVTM and CDR2 ANQGSEA. The CDR3 length is 14 residues. The CDR3 reads CSVLGLRLNTEAFF. CDR3 coding DNA: TGCAGCGTCCTCGGTCTCCGGCTTAACACTGAAGCTTTCTTT.

This clonotype occurred once. Germline and junction disagree at one end, which may indicate a read error. The rearrangement links TRBV4-3 to TRBJ1-2, with 7 bases matching TRBD1. CDR1 and CDR2 from the germline V gene are LGHNA and YSLEER. This CDR3 has 14 residues. The CDR3 DNA follows: TGCGCCAGCAGCCGCCTCACAGGGGACTATGGCTACATCTTC. It translates to CASSRLTGDYGYIF.

The chain joins TRBV7-3 to TRBJ1-6; unclear D gene. The germline V gene has CDR1 SGHTA and CDR2 FQGTGA. This CDR3 comprises 13 residues. With 5 bases removed from V and 8 bases from J, the gap between germline ends came to 10 bases. The CDR3 region is CASSVVRDSPLHF. CDR3 in DNA: TGTGCCAGCAGCGTGGTGAGGGATTCACCCCTCCACTTT.

The chain is built from TRBV6-5 and TRBJ2-6, with unresolved D. Trimming removed 7 bases at V and 0 bases at J, with 7 bases between. The CDR3 is made up of 14 amino acids. CDR1 MNHEY and CDR2 SVGAGI come from the germline V gene. Here the CDR3 reads CASKPSSGANVLTF. The CDR3, as DNA: TGTGCCAGCAAACCTAGCTCTGGGGCCAACGTCCTGACTTTC.

The CDR3, as DNA: TGTGCCAGCAGTTTTGGAGTGAGAACAGATGCCCAGTACTTC. It specifies CASSFGVRTDAQYF. The genes are TRBV12-3 or TRBV12-4 and TRBJ2-5; D not resolved. V dropped 3 bases and J dropped 9 bases, with 17 bases sitting between them. The CDR3 runs 14 residues.

The CDR3 loop reads CASINDGGYTF. The CDR3 coding sequence is TGTGCCAGCATAAATGACGGGGGCTACACCTTC. This chain links TRBV6-6 with TRBJ1-2; D ambiguous. The CDR3 loop spans 11 amino acids. Trimming removed 7 bases from V and 8 bases from J, with 11 bases in between. Germline assignment: CDR1 MNHNY and CDR2 SVGAGI (reference sequence).

The V and J genes are TRBV19 and TRBJ2-7, with no clear D. V lost 5 bases, J lost 0 bases, and 14 bases lay in between. The CDR3 has 15 amino acids. Germline lookup yields CDR1 LNHDA and CDR2 SQIVND (reference sequence). The CDR3 DNA reads TGTGCCAGTAGTTTCAGCTCAGCCGGCTCCTACGAGCAGTACTTC. Its protein product is CASSFSSAGSYEQYF.

With regard to this clonotype: With a much larger clone just one base away, this may be a read error. The V and J genes are TRBV29-1 and TRBJ2-7; D remains unclear. The CDR3 length is 12 residues. Germline lookup yields CDR1 SQVTM and CDR2 ANQGSEA. CDR3 DNA sequence: TGCGGCGTTGCCTTACAATCCTACGAGCAGTACTTC. Translated: CGVALQSYEQYF.

J is TRBJ2-4 and V is TRBV5-1; D remains unclear. Germline CDR1 SGHRS, CDR2 YFSETQ. This CDR3 has 14 residues. Trimming took off 1 base at V and 4 bases at J, with 9 bases between the two ends. CDR3: CASSLIMEKNIQYF. CDR3 in DNA: TGCGCCAGCAGCTTGATTATGGAGAAAAACATTCAGTACTTC.

This sequence joins TRBV13 and TRBJ1-4; 10 nucleotides align to TRBD1. Germline CDR1 PRHDT, CDR2 FYEKMQ (reference sequence). This CDR3 contains 17 residues. V was clipped by 6 bases and J by 0 bases; unmatched bases: 7. CDR3 residues: CASRQDRGLSTNEKLFF. The CDR3 DNA sequence: TGTGCCAGCAGACAAGACAGGGGGCTCTCAACTAATGAAAAACTGTTTTTT.

This clonotype occurred a few times. V is TRBV6-2 or TRBV6-3 and J is TRBJ1-2; 7 bases are shared with TRBD1. Losses at the gene ends were 2 bases for V and 6 bases for J; bases not matched to a gene: 6. This CDR3 has 14 residues. CDR1 and CDR2 (germline): MNHEY, SVGEGT. This CDR3 reads CASSYPTGMDGYTF. DNA of the CDR3: TGTGCCAGCAGTTACCCGACAGGGATGGATGGCTACACCTTC.

The rearrangement uses TRBV5-1 and TRBJ2-1; 12 bases fit TRBD1. The germline CDR1 and CDR2 sequences are SGHRS and YFSETQ. The CDR3 runs 16 residues. The trim removed 2 bases at V and 7 bases at J, leaving 7 bases unmatched. The CDR3 region has the DNA TGCGCCAGCAGCTTACAGCCGGGACAGGGGGCTAATGAGCAGTTCTTC. Protein product: CASSLQPGQGANEQFF.

This clonotype was seen ten or more times. The gene calls are TRBV4-3 and TRBJ1-2, with D perhaps matching TRBD1 (5 bases). The CDR3 spans 13 residues. With 3 bases removed from V and 8 bases from J, the gap between germline ends came to 13 bases. The V gene's germline CDR1 is LGHNA and CDR2 YSLEER. The CDR3 spells CASSHGRRGGYTF. CDR3 in DNA: TGCGCCAGCAGCCATGGCCGAAGGGGCGGCTACACCTTC.